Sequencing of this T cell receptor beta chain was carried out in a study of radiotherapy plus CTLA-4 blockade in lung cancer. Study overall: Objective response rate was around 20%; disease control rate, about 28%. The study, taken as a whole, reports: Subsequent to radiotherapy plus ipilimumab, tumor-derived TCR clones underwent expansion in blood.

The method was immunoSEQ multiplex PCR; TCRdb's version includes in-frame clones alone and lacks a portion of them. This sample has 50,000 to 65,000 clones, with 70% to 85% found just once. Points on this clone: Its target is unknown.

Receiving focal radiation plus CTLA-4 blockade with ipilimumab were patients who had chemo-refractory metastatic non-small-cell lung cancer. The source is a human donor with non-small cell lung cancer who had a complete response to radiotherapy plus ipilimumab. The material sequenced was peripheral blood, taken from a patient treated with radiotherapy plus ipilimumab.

The CDR3 loop is CASSRGAAEAFF. Here the CDR3 DNA reads TGTGCCAGCAGTCGGGGGGCCGCTGAAGCTTTCTTT. This chain uses TRBV6-6 with TRBJ1-1; perhaps TRBD1 as D (6 bases). Germline V gene sequence: CDR1 MNHNY, CDR2 SVGAGI (reference sequence). The CDR3 runs 12 residues. Between the trimmed V and J ends, which lost 5 bases and 6 bases, there was a span of 10 bases.